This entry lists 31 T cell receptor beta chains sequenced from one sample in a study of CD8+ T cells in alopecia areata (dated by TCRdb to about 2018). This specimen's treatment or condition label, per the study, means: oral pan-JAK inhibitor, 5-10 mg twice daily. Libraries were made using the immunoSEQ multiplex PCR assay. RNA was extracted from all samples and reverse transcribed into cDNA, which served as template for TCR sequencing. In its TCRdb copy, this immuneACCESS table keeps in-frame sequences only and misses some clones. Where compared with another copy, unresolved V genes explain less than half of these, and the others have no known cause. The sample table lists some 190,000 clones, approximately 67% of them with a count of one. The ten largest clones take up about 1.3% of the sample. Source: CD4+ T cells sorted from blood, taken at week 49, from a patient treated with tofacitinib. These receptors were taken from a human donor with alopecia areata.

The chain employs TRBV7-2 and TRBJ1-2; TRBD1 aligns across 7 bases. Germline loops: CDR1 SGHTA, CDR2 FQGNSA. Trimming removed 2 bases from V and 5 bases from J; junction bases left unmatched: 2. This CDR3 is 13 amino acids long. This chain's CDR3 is CASSLPGQYGYTF. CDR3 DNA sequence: TGTGCCAGCAGCTTACCGGGACAGTATGGCTACACCTTC.

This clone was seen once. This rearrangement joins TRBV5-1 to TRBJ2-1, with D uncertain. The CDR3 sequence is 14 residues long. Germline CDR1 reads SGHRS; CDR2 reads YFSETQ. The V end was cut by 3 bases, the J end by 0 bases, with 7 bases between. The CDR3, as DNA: TGCGCCAGCAGCTCCGAGGTCTCCTACAATGAGCAGTTCTTC. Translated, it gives CASSSEVSYNEQFF.

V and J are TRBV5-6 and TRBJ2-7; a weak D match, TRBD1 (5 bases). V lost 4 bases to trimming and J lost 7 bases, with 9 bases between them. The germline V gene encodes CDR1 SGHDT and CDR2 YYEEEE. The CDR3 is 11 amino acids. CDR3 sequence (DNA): TGTGCCAGCAGCCTAGGACAAGAGCAGTACTTC. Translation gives CASSLGQEQYF.

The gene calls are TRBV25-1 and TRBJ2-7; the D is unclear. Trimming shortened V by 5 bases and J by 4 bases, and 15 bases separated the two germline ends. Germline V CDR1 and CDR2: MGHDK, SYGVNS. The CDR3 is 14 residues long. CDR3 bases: TGTGCCAGCAGTCTGGATGTAGGCGGTTACGAGCAGTACTTC. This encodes CASSLDVGGYEQYF.

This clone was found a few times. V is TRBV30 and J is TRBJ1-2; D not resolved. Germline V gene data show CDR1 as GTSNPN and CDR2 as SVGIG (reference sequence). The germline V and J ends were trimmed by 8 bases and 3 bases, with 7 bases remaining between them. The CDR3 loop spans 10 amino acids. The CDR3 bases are TGTGCCAGTTACTACTATGGCTACACCTTC. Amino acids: CASYYYGYTF.

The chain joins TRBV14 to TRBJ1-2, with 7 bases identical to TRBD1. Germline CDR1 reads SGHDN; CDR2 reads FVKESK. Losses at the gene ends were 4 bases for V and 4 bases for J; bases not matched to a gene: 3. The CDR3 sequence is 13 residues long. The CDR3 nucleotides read TGTGCCAGCAGCCGAGGACAGGCCTATGGCTACACCTTC. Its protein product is CASSRGQAYGYTF.

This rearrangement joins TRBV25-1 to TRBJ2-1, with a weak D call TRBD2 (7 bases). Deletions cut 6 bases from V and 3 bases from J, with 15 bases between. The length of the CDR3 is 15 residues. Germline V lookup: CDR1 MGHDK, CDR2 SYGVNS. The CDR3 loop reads CASRGGGGFYNEQFF. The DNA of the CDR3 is TGTGCCAGCAGGGGAGGGGGAGGCTTCTACAATGAGCAGTTCTTC.

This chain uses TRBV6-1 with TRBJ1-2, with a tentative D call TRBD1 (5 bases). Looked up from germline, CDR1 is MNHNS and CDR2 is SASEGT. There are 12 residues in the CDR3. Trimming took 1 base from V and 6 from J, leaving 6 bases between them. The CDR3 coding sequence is TGTGCCAGCAGTGAAGGAGGGGATGGCTACACCTTC. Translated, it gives CASSEGGDGYTF.

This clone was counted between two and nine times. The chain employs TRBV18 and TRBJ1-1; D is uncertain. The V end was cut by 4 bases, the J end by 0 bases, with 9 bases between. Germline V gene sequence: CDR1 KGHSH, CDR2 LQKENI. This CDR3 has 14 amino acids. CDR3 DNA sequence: TGTGCCAGCTCACAGGACTTCATGAACACTGAAGCTTTCTTT. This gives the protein CASSQDFMNTEAFF.

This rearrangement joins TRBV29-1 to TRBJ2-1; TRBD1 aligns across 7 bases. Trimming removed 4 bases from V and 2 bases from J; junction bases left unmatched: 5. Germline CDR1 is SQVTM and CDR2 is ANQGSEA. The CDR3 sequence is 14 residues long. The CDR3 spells CSVGGQGAYNEQFF. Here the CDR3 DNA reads TGCAGCGTTGGGGGGCAGGGGGCCTACAATGAGCAGTTCTTC.

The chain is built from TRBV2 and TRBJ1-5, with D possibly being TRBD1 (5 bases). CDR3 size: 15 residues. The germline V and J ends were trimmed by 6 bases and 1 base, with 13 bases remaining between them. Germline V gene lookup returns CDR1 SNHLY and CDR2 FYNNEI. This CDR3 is CASSPYGGSNQPQHF. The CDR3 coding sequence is TGTGCCAGCAGCCCCTATGGGGGAAGCAATCAGCCCCAGCATTTT.

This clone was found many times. The CDR3 DNA sequence: TGTGCCAGCAGGCCCCGACAGCACTATGGCTACACCTTC. Protein: CASRPRQHYGYTF. The chain employs TRBV6-6 and TRBJ1-2, with a weak D call TRBD1 (5 bases). V gave up 6 bases and J gave up 3 bases, with 11 bases separating them. The CDR3 contains 13 residues. The germline CDR1 and CDR2 sequences are MNHNY and SVGAGI (reference sequence).

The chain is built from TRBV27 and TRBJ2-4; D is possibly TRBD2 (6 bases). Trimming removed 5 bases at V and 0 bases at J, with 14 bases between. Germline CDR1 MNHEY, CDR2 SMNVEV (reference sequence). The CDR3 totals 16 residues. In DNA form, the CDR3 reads TGTGCCAGCAGTCCGCGGACGGGACTAGCCAAAAACATTCAGTACTTC. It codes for CASSPRTGLAKNIQYF.

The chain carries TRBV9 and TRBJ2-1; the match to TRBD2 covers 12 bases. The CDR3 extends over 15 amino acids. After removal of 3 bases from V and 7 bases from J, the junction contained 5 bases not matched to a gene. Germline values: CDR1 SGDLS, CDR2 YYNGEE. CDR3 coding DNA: TGTGCCAGCAGCGCGACTAGCGGGGGCTCTAATGAGCAGTTCTTC. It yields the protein CASSATSGGSNEQFF.

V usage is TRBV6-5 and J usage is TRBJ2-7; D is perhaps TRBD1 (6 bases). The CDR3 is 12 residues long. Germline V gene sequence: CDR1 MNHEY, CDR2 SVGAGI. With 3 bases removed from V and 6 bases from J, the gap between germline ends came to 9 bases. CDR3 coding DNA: TGTGCCAGCAGTTATCTAGGGGGCGAGCAGTACTTC. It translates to CASSYLGGEQYF.

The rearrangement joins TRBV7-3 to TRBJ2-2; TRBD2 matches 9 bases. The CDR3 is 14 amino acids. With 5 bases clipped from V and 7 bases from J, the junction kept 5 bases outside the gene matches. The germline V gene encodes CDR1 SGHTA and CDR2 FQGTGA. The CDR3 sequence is CASSRTSDDGELFF. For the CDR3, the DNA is TGTGCCAGCAGCCGGACTAGCGACGACGGGGAGCTGTTTTTT. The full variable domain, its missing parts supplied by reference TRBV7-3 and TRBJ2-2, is GAGVSQTPSNKVTEKGKYVELRCDPISGHTALYWYRQSLGQGPEFLIYFQGTGAADDSGLPNDRFFAVRPEGSVSTLKIQRTERGDSAVYLCASSRTSDDGELFFGEGSRLTVL.

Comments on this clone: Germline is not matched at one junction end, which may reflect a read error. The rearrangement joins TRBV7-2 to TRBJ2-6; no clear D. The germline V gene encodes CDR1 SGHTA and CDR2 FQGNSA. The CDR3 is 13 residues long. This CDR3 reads CASSVAGANVLTF. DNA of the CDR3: TGTGCCAGCAGCGTAGCTGGGGCCAACGTCCTGACTTTC.

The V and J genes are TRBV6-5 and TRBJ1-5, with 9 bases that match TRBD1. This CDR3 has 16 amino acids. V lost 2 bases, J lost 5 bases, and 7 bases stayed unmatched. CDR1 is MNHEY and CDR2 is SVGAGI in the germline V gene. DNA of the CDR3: TGTGCCAGCAGTTACGGTCACAGGGGGCAGGATCAGCCCCAGCATTTT. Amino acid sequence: CASSYGHRGQDQPQHF.

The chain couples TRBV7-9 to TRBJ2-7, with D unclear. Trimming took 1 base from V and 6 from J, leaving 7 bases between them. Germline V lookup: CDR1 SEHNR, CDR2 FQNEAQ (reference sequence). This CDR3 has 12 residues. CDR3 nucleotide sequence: TGTGCCAGCAGCTTAGAGTCGCGCGAGCAGTACTTC. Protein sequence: CASSLESREQYF.

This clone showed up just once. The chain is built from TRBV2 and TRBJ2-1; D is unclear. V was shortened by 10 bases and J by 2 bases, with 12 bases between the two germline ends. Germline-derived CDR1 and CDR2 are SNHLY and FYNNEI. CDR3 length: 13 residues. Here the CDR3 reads CATWVLAYNEQFF. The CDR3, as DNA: TGTGCCACCTGGGTTCTTGCCTACAATGAGCAGTTCTTC.

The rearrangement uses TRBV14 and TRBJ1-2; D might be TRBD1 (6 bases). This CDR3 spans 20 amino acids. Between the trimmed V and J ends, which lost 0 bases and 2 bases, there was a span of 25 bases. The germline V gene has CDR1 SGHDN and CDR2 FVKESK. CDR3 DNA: TGTGCCAGCAGCCAAGATTATGCAGGGACAAGAACGCCCTTCAACTATGGCTACACCTTC. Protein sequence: CASSQDYAGTRTPFNYGYTF.

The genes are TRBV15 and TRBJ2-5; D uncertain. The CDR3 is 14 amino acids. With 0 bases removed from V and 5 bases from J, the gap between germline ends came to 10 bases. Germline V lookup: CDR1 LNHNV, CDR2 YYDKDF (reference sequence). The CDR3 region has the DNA TGTGCCACCAGCAGAGATTTAGCCAGCGAGACCCAGTACTTC. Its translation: CATSRDLASETQYF.

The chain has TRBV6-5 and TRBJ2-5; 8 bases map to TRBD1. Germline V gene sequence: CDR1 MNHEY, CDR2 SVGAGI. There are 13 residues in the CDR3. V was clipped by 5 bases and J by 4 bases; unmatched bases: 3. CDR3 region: CASSVTGGETQYF. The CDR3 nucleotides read TGTGCCAGCAGTGTCACAGGGGGAGAGACCCAGTACTTC.

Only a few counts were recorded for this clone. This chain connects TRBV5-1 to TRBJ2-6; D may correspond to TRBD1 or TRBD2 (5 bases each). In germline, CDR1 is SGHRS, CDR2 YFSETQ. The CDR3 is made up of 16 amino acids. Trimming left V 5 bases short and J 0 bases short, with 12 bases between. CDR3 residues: CASRGTESSGANVLTF. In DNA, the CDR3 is TGCGCCAGCAGAGGGACCGAAAGCTCTGGGGCCAACGTCCTGACTTTC.

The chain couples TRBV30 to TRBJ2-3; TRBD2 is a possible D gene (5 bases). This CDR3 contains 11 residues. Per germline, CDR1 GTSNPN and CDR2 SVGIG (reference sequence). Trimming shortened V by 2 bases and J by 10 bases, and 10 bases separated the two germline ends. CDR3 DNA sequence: TGTGCCTGGAGTAGTGGGAGTCCGCAGTATTTT. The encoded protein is CAWSSGSPQYF.

The CDR3 is CASSKRPGQTAYEQYF. In DNA, the CDR3 is TGTGCCAGCAGTAAAAGACCGGGACAAACGGCCTACGAGCAGTACTTC. The chain employs TRBV27 and TRBJ2-7; tentative D call: TRBD1 (6 bases). CDR1 MNHEY and CDR2 SMNVEV come from the germline V gene (reference sequence). This CDR3 comprises 16 residues. Trimming removed 5 bases from V and 2 bases from J, with 19 bases in between.

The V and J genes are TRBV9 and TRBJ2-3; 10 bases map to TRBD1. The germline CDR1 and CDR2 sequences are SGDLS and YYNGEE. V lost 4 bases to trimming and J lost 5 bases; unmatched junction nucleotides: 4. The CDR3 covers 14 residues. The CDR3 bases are TGTGCCAGCAGCCCGCGGGACAGGGGAGATACGCAGTATTTT. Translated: CASSPRDRGDTQYF.

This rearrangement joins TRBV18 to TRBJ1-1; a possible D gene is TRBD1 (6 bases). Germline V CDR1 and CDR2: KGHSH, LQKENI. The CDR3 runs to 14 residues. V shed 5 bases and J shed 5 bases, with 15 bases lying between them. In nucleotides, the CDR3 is TGTGCCAGCTCAGCATCAGGGCAGGGGACTGAAGCTTTCTTT. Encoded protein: CASSASGQGTEAFF.

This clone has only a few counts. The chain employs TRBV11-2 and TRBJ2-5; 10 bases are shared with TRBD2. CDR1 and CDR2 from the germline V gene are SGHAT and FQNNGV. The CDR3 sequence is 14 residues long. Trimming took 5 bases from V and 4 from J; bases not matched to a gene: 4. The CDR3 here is CASSERGGPETQYF. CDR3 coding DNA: TGTGCCAGCAGCGAGCGGGGGGGCCCAGAGACCCAGTACTTC.

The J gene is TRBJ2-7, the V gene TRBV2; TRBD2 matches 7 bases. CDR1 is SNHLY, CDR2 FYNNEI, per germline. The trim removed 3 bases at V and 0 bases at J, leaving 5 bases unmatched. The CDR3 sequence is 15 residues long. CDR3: CASSDPAGPSYEQYF. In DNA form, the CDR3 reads TGTGCCAGCAGTGACCCAGCGGGGCCCTCCTACGAGCAGTACTTC.

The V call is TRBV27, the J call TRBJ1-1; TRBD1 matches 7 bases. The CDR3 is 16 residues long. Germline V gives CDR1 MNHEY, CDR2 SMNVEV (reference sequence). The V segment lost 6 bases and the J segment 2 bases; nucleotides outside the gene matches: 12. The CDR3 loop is CASRPTQQGPNTEAFF. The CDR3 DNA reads TGTGCCAGCAGGCCCACTCAACAGGGGCCAAACACTGAAGCTTTCTTT.